Following are 9 T cell receptor beta chains from one sample sequenced in a study of T cell responses to AZD1222 COVID-19 vaccine (dated by TCRdb to 2020 to 2023). Libraries were prepared through the immunoSEQ multiplex PCR assay. The immuneACCESS repertoire file appears here via TCRdb, limited to in-frame rearrangements. These files lack a portion of the clones; in checked studies, under half of the deficit traces to unresolved V genes, and the cause of the others is not known. The sample yields some 90,000 clones; roughly 88% were counted once. The ten largest clones capture about a fifth of the sample. This sample's time point label indicates: baseline before first vaccination. The material was peripheral blood, obtained on day 0 of AZD1222 vaccination. Receptors were obtained from an adult in good health.

This chain uses TRBV5-1 with TRBJ2-3, with a tentative D call TRBD2 (5 bases). The CDR3 sequence is 13 residues long. Germline-derived CDR1 and CDR2 are SGHRS and YFSETQ. With 2 bases removed from V and 3 bases from J, the gap between germline ends came to 7 bases. The CDR3 bases are TGCGCCAGCAGCTTCGGGGAGACAGATACGCAGTATTTT. This codes for CASSFGETDTQYF. The full variable domain, with the rest looked up from reference TRBV5-1 and TRBJ2-3, is KAGVTQTPRYLIKTRGQQVTLSCSPISGHRSVSWYQQTPGQGLQFLFEYFSETQRNKGNFPGRFSGRQFSNSRSEMNVSTLELGDSALYLCASSFGETDTQYFGPGTRLTVL.

This chain links TRBV27 with TRBJ1-6; no firm D call. The CDR3 sequence is 15 residues long. Deletions cut 3 bases from V and 7 bases from J, with 13 bases between. Germline V gives CDR1 MNHEY, CDR2 SMNVEV (reference sequence). The CDR3 region has the DNA TGTGCCAGCAGTTTGCAAGTACGGATAAATTCACCCCTCCACTTT. The encoded protein is CASSLQVRINSPLHF.

The chain recombines TRBV7-6 with TRBJ1-6, with D unclear. Germline CDR1 is SGHVS and CDR2 is FNYEAQ. CDR3 size: 15 residues. The germline V and J ends were trimmed by 1 base and 8 bases, with 12 bases remaining between them. The CDR3 nucleotides are TGTGCCAGCAGCTTAGTGACCGGGGTTGATTCACCCCTCCACTTT. Its protein is CASSLVTGVDSPLHF.

The chain carries TRBV7-2 and TRBJ2-7; D ambiguous. The CDR3 covers 14 residues. CDR1 SGHTA and CDR2 FQGNSA come from the germline V gene. V was pared by 2 bases and J by 2 bases, with 10 bases between. CDR3 coding DNA: TGTGCCAGCAGCTTAAACACAGTACCCTACGAGCAGTACTTC. Protein: CASSLNTVPYEQYF.

This sequence joins TRBV4-1 and TRBJ1-2; D uncertain. The germline gives CDR1 MGHRA, CDR2 YSYEKL. V was shortened by 0 bases and J by 0 bases, with 8 bases between the two germline ends. This CDR3 region has 15 residues. CDR3 nucleotide sequence: TGCGCCAGCAGCCAAGACCAAAACCCTAACTATGGCTACACCTTC. Its translation: CASSQDQNPNYGYTF.

The sample holds one count of this clone. This rearrangement joins TRBV27 to TRBJ1-3; D ambiguous. Germline CDR1 is MNHEY and CDR2 is SMNVEV (reference sequence). The CDR3 consists of 13 residues. With 2 bases removed from V and 4 bases from J, the gap between germline ends came to 6 bases. The CDR3 DNA reads as TGTGCCAGCAGTTTAACCCTCGGAAACACCATATATTTT. This translates into CASSLTLGNTIYF.

The chain has TRBV5-1 and TRBJ1-2; 7 positions agree with TRBD1. J lost 7 bases, V lost 0 bases, and 3 bases had no gene match. This CDR3 contains 13 residues. In germline, CDR1 is SGHRS, CDR2 YFSETQ. The CDR3 reads CASSLAEGAGYTF. The CDR3 DNA follows: TGCGCCAGCAGCTTGGCGGAGGGGGCTGGCTACACCTTC.

The sample holds one count of this clone. V usage is TRBV9 and J usage is TRBJ1-2; no firm D call. Per the germline V gene, CDR1 is SGDLS and CDR2 is YYNGEE. The V end was cut by 1 base, the J end by 1 base, with 11 bases between. This CDR3 region has 15 residues. The CDR3 DNA is TGTGCCAGCAGCGTATTGACCCAGGTTAACTATGGCTACACCTTC. Translated, it gives CASSVLTQVNYGYTF. The variable domain in full, completed from reference TRBV9 and TRBJ1-2, reads DSGVTQTPKHLITATGQRVTLRCSPRSGDLSVYWYQQSLDQGLQFLIQYYNGEERAKGNILERFSAQQFPDLHSELNLSSLELGDSALYFCASSVLTQVNYGYTFGSGTRLTVV.

This clone was detected only a few times. The chain employs TRBV25-1 and TRBJ2-1; D is undetermined. This CDR3 has 8 amino acids. From germline, CDR1 is MGHDK and CDR2 SYGVNS. V lost 6 bases and J lost 14, with 5 bases in between. Written as DNA, the CDR3 is TGTGCCAGCAGGGGGAAGTTCTTC. Protein sequence: CASRGKFF.